The 11 T cell receptor beta chains given below trace back to one sample, sequenced in a study of T cell responses to AZD1222 COVID-19 vaccine. The data were produced by immunoSEQ multiplex PCR, yet TCRdb's version contains in-frame clones alone and is incomplete. The sample lists some 90,000 clones, approximately 91% occurring once. The sequences come from peripheral blood, collected on day 0 of AZD1222 vaccination. The receptors were sampled from an adult in good health.

The chain employs TRBV6-4 and TRBJ2-3; a possible D gene is TRBD2 (5 bases). V dropped 0 bases and J dropped 1 base, with 8 bases sitting between them. The CDR3 has 15 residues. Germline V gene sequence: CDR1 MRHNA, CDR2 SNTAGT. CDR3 sequence: CASSDSVGGTDTQYF. In DNA, the CDR3 is TGTGCCAGCAGTGACTCGGTGGGAGGCACAGATACGCAGTATTTT.

The J gene is TRBJ2-7, the V gene TRBV2; 8 bases fit TRBD2. The germline V gene encodes CDR1 SNHLY and CDR2 FYNNEI. This CDR3 spans 14 amino acids. Trimming at V came to 6 bases and at J to 0 bases, leaving 4 bases not matched to a gene. The DNA for the CDR3 is TGTGCCAGCAGAGCCGGGACTAGCTCCTACGAGCAGTACTTC. It encodes CASRAGTSSYEQYF.

This chain joins TRBV9 and TRBJ1-4, with D uncertain. The V gene's germline CDR1 is SGDLS and CDR2 YYNGEE. Trimming took 0 bases from V and 3 from J, leaving 15 bases between them. The CDR3 is made up of 17 amino acids. The CDR3 nucleotides read TGTGCCAGCAGCGTAGAAGGAGGGCTTGGAGCTAATGAAAAACTGTTTTTT. The encoded protein is CASSVEGGLGANEKLFF.

The chain couples TRBV6-2 or TRBV6-3 to TRBJ2-2; maybe TRBD2 (6 bases). The CDR3 is made up of 15 amino acids. CDR1 and CDR2 from the germline V gene are MNHEY and SVGEGT. Trimming stripped 4 bases from V and 1 base from J, with 10 bases between. In DNA, the CDR3 is TGTGCCAGCAGTTTACGCGGGATGAACACCGGGGAGCTGTTTTTT. Its protein product is CASSLRGMNTGELFF.

The chain carries TRBV7-6 and TRBJ2-5; 10 nucleotides align to TRBD2. V was clipped by 4 bases and J by 4 bases; unmatched bases: 6. Germline V CDR1 and CDR2: SGHVS, FNYEAQ. The CDR3 extends over 15 amino acids. DNA for the CDR3: TGTGCCAGCAGCTCTGTACTAGCGGGAAGAGAGACCCAGTACTTC. Translating gives CASSSVLAGRETQYF.

The sample holds one count of this clone. The CDR3 spells CASSPLAEYNEQFF. The CDR3, as DNA: TGTGCCAGCAGCCCCTTAGCGGAGTACAATGAGCAGTTCTTC. V gene TRBV7-9 combines with J gene TRBJ2-1; weak D call: TRBD2 (6 bases). The V and J ends lost 5 bases and 4 bases respectively, with 12 bases between them. Looked up from germline, CDR1 is SEHNR and CDR2 is FQNEAQ (reference sequence). The CDR3 is 14 amino acids.

This clone came up once. The rearrangement joins TRBV6-5 to TRBJ2-2; TRBD1 is a possible D gene (5 bases). V dropped 6 bases and J dropped 8 bases, with 7 bases sitting between them. Germline CDR1 reads MNHEY; CDR2 reads SVGAGI. This CDR3 is 11 amino acids long. CDR3 region: CASSKGGELFF. The CDR3, as DNA: TGTGCCAGCAGCAAGGGGGGGGAGCTGTTTTTT.

The chain joins TRBV2 to TRBJ2-1, with 10 bases matching TRBD2. The ends lost 3 bases at V and 5 bases at J; junction bases unmatched: 7. This CDR3 spans 16 amino acids. CDR1 and CDR2 from the germline V gene are SNHLY and FYNNEI. CDR3 nucleotide sequence: TGTGCCAGCAGTGAGTGGGCTAGCGGGGGCAACAATGAGCAGTTCTTC. The encoded protein is CASSEWASGGNNEQFF.

The chain carries TRBV2 and TRBJ1-6; 10 bases match TRBD1. The J segment lost 8 bases and the V segment lost 4 bases, leaving 5 bases of the junction unmatched. CDR1 SNHLY and CDR2 FYNNEI come from the germline V gene. The CDR3 sequence is 15 residues long. The DNA of the CDR3 is TGTGCCAGCAGTGGCGGGACAGGGGACTATTCACCCCTCCACTTT. As protein: CASSGGTGDYSPLHF.

This clone was counted only a few times. V gene TRBV6-5 combines with J gene TRBJ1-5, with D possibly being TRBD1 (5 bases). The CDR3 length is 13 residues. V gave up 6 bases and J gave up 3 bases, with 9 bases separating them. Germline assignment: CDR1 MNHEY and CDR2 SVGAGI. The DNA for the CDR3 is TGTGCCAGCAGGAGACAGCACAATCAGCCCCAGCATTTT. Its translation: CASRRQHNQPQHF.

This chain uses TRBV7-2 with TRBJ2-7; no firm D call. CDR1 and CDR2 (germline): SGHTA, FQGNSA. The germline V and J ends were trimmed by 1 base and 0 bases, with 13 bases remaining between them. The CDR3 contains 16 residues. The CDR3 coding sequence is TGTGCCAGCAGCTTAGGTGAGAGTTATCGCTCCTACGAGCAGTACTTC. Protein product: CASSLGESYRSYEQYF.